This T cell receptor (beta chain) was found in a study of T cell changes during pregnancy in multiple sclerosis. In germline, CDR1 is LGHNA, CDR2 YSLEER. The CDR3 is made up of 20 amino acids. The V segment lost 2 bases and the J segment 5 bases; nucleotides outside the gene matches: 15. Only in-frame clones appear in the TCRdb table, and some are missing; sequencing was by immunoSEQ multiplex PCR. The table has 30,000 to 40,000 clones, under 95% seen once. V and J are TRBV4-3 and TRBJ2-7, with TRBD2 matching over 16 bases. The sequencing used CD4+ T cells from peripheral blood mononuclear cells, collected in the third trimester of pregnancy. The sequence was obtained from a female donor with multiple sclerosis, enrolled in a pregnancy study. The CDR3 loop reads CASSQKASGTSGRALDEQYF. The DNA of the CDR3 is TGCGCCAGCAGCCAAAAAGCTTCCGGGACTAGCGGGAGGGCCCTGGACGAGCAGTACTTC.